This entry lists 17 T cell receptor beta chains sequenced from one sample in a study of blood T cells in healthy people across ages. It was with a sample-barcoded 5' primer and a J-beta primer mix that a second PCR of roughly 7 to 12 cycles was run. TCRdb ran MiXCR on the 5' RACE reads and lists one entry per CDR3 protein. Of 800,000 to 950,000 distinct CDR3 sequences in the sample, around 29% were seen once. These records were also assigned to another study, of T cells of mothers and their children.

The sample taken for sequencing was blood. The receptors were gathered from a woman aged 40-49 years in good health.

V is TRBV12-3 or TRBV12-4 and J is TRBJ2-3; 9 nucleotides align to TRBD1. V dropped 6 bases and J dropped 9; count of bases not matched to a gene: 16. The CDR3 totals 16 residues. As DNA, the CDR3 is TGTGCCAGCAGGGGACTCAGACAGGGGGTGTTGGGGACGCAGTATTTT. This encodes CASRGLRQGVLGTQYF.

The rearrangement links TRBV20-1 to TRBJ1-1; unclear D gene. The CDR3 covers 14 residues. V gave up 5 bases and J gave up 4 bases, with 17 bases separating them. The germline CDR1 and CDR2 sequences are DFQATT and SNEGSKA (reference sequence). CDR3 DNA sequence: TGCAGTGCTCAAGCGGGAGGCGTGAGCACTGAAGCTTTCTTT. This translates into CSAQAGGVSTEAFF.

The V gene is TRBV29-1, the J gene TRBJ2-7, with 7 nucleotides matching TRBD1. The J segment lost 2 bases and the V segment lost 7 bases, leaving 5 bases of the junction unmatched. The CDR3 is made up of 12 amino acids. Germline CDR1 is SQVTM and CDR2 is ANQGSEA. Here the CDR3 DNA reads TGCAGCGGCGAAGGACAGGCCTACGAGCAGTACTTC. The encoded protein is CSGEGQAYEQYF.

This clonotype was observed a handful of times. The J gene is TRBJ2-1, the V gene TRBV11-1; 8 bases align to TRBD1. Judging by the DNA end, TRBJ2-7 fits better; the J call may be wrong. Germline CDR1 reads SGHAT; CDR2 reads FQDESV (reference sequence). CDR3 length: 15 residues. The CDR3 nucleotides are TGTGCCAGCAGCGGTGGACAGGGCTCCTACAATGAGCAGTACTTC. Amino acids: CASSGGQGSYNEQYF.

The gene calls are TRBV7-2 and TRBJ2-7; D not certain. V shed 1 base and J shed 3 bases, with 10 bases lying between them. CDR3 length: 14 amino acids. Germline assignment: CDR1 SGHTA and CDR2 FQGNSA. The CDR3 DNA reads as TGTGCCAGCAGCTTAGTTGTGTCTAACTACGAGCAGTACTTC. It yields the protein CASSLVVSNYEQYF.

The sample holds a few counts of this clonotype. The chain links TRBV7-2 to TRBJ1-1; D gene uncertain. Germline CDR1 SGHTA, CDR2 FQGNSA. CDR3 length: 14 amino acids. Between the trimmed V and J ends, which lost 1 base and 5 bases, there was a span of 11 bases. This CDR3 is CASSLGARGTEAFF. Here the CDR3 DNA reads TGTGCCAGCAGCTTAGGGGCCCGGGGAACTGAAGCTTTCTTT.

This sequence joins TRBV4-3 and TRBJ2-3; 16 bases line up with TRBD2. CDR1 is LGHNA and CDR2 is YSLEER in the germline V gene. V gave up 5 bases and J gave up 4 bases; unmatched junction bases: 9. The CDR3 extends over 18 amino acids. In nucleotides, the CDR3 is TGCGCCAGCAGCTTGGGGACTAGCGGGGGGGCCAGCGCAGATACGCAGTATTTT. This sequence encodes CASSLGTSGGASADTQYF.

This clonotype was seen more than once but under ten times. The V call is TRBV24-1, the J call TRBJ1-5; D gene uncertain. Trimming left V 4 bases short and J 5 bases short, with 14 bases between. This CDR3 region has 15 residues. Germline V gene data show CDR1 as KGHDR and CDR2 as SFDVKD. The CDR3 bases are TGTGCCACCAGTGACCCCCTCCGGCCAGATCAGCCCCAGCATTTT. Its translation: CATSDPLRPDQPQHF.

The sample holds many counts of this clonotype. The chain couples TRBV29-1 to TRBJ2-6; D gene unclear. The CDR3 contains 14 residues. The V gene's germline CDR1 is SQVTM and CDR2 ANQGSEA. V lost 0 bases, J lost 5 bases, and 8 bases lay in between. The CDR3 DNA reads TGCAGCGTTGAAGAGAACCTAAGGGCCAACGTCCTGACTTTC. Its translation is CSVEENLRANVLTF.

The table lists this clonotype with many counts. V and J are TRBV20-1 and TRBJ1-2; D not certain. Trimming stripped 5 bases from V and 4 bases from J, with 8 bases between. From germline, CDR1 is DFQATT and CDR2 SNEGSKA (reference sequence). This CDR3 contains 11 residues. CDR3 in amino acids: CSAHKGYGYTF. The DNA for the CDR3 is TGCAGTGCTCACAAGGGCTATGGCTACACCTTC.

This clonotype was picked up many times. This rearrangement joins TRBV5-1 to TRBJ1-2; 8 bases are a match to TRBD1. The CDR3 is made up of 15 amino acids. Trimming at V came to 3 bases and at J to 4 bases, leaving 8 bases not matched to a gene. The germline V gene has CDR1 SGHRS and CDR2 YFSETQ. The CDR3 loop is CASSSSGGVAYGYTF. The CDR3 DNA reads as TGCGCCAGCAGCTCCTCAGGGGGCGTTGCCTATGGCTACACCTTC. Together with reference TRBV5-1 and TRBJ1-2, the CDR3 gives the full variable domain: KAGVTQTPRYLIKTRGQQVTLSCSPISGHRSVSWYQQTPGQGLQFLFEYFSETQRNKGNFPGRFSGRQFSNSRSEMNVSTLELGDSALYLCASSSSGGVAYGYTFGSGTRLTVV.

This clonotype was detected only once. CDR3 loop: CASSLFQGSTDTQYF. DNA for the CDR3: TGTGCCAGCAGTTTATTCCAGGGTAGCACAGATACGCAGTATTTT. The J gene is TRBJ2-3, the V gene TRBV27; tentatively, D is TRBD1 (5 bases). Germline assignment: CDR1 MNHEY and CDR2 SMNVEV (reference sequence). V gave up 1 base and J gave up 0 bases, with 8 bases separating them. The CDR3 extends over 15 amino acids.

The chain employs TRBV20-1 and TRBJ2-5; 8 nucleotides align to TRBD2. CDR1 and CDR2 from the germline V gene are DFQATT and SNEGSKA (reference sequence). CDR3 length: 15 amino acids. Losses at the gene ends were 1 base for V and 1 base for J; bases not matched to a gene: 5. CDR3 in DNA: TGCAGTGCTAGAGGTTCTAGCGGGCCCCAAGAGACCCAGTACTTC. This gives the protein CSARGSSGPQETQYF.

Comment on this clonotype: Mismatch with germline at one junction end may stem from a read error. V and J are TRBV6-5 and TRBJ1-6, with 9 bases lining up with TRBD1. This CDR3 is 15 amino acids long. Germline V gene lookup returns CDR1 MNHEY and CDR2 SVGAGI. Here the CDR3 DNA reads TGTGCCGGCAGTTACTCTTACAGGGGGCATTCACCCCTCCACTTT. Translation gives CAGSYSYRGHSPLHF.

This chain links TRBV7-2 with TRBJ2-5, with 9 positions matching TRBD1. This CDR3 comprises 15 residues. Trimming at V came to 3 bases and at J to 2 bases, leaving 4 bases not matched to a gene. Germline values: CDR1 SGHTA, CDR2 FQGNSA. CDR3 sequence reads: CASSFMGTGQETQYF. Written as DNA, the CDR3 is TGTGCCAGCAGCTTTATGGGGACAGGGCAAGAGACCCAGTACTTC.

On this clonotype itself: Being one base from a much bigger clone, this may be a read error. The chain uses TRBV6-5 and TRBJ1-2; perhaps TRBD1 as D (6 bases). Germline CDR1 is MNHEY and CDR2 is SVGAGI. V was clipped by 6 bases and J by 2 bases, with 13 bases between them. The CDR3 loop spans 14 amino acids. The CDR3 coding sequence is TGTGCCAGCAGACGAAAAGGGGGAAACTATGGCTACACCTTC. It codes for CASRRKGGNYGYTF.

This rearrangement joins TRBV5-1 to TRBJ2-1; 8 positions match TRBD2. The junction had 13 bases not matched to a gene; V was cut back by 5 bases and J by 9 bases. The CDR3 runs 15 residues. The V gene's germline CDR1 is SGHRS and CDR2 YFSETQ. CDR3 bases: TGCGCCAGCAGGGCCCAGAGCGGGGGAGAGGGTGAGCAGTTCTTC. It specifies CASRAQSGGEGEQFF.